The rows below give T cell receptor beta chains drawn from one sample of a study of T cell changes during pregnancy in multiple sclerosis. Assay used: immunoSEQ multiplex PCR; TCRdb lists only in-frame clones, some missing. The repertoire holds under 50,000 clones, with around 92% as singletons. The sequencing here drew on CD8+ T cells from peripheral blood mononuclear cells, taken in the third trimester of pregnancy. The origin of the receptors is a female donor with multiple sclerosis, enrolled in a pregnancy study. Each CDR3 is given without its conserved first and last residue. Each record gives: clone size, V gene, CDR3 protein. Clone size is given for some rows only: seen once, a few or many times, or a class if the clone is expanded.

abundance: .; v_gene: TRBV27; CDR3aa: ASSYAGVEQF
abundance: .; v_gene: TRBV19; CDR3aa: ASSYIAGELYEQY
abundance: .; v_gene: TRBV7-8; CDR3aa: ASSAYGQGKNIQY
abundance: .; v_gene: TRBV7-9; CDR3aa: ASSPTSGERYNEQF
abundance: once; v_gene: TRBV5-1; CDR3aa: ASSLARMGTGLSPHNQPQH
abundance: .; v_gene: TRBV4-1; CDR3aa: ASSQKGGSGANVLT
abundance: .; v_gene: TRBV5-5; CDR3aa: ASSLGQLGYT
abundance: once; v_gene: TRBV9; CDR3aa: ASSPGGGGPYNEQF
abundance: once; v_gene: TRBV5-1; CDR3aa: ASSSGQGYEKLF
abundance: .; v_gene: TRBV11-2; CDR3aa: ASSGDRGSEAF
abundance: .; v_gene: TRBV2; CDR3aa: ASRRAGAFTGELF
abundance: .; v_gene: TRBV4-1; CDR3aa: ASKSEGPGMETQY
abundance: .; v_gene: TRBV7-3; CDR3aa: ASCLIGGGHEQF
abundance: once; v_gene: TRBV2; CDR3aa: ASSETGVNEQF
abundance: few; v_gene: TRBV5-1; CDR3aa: ASSWQDSANTGELF
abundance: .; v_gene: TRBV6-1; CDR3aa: ASSEVPVTYEQY
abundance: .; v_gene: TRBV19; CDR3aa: ASSIEASSYEQY
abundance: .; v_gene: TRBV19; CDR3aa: ASSITDSSYNEQF
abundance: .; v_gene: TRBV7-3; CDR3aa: ASSLFPIGTGDSYEQY
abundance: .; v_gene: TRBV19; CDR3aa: ASSKTAQPQH
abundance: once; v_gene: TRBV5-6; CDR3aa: ASSWTDSHYGYT
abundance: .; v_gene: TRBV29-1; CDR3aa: SSTRGGGGPLSEQF
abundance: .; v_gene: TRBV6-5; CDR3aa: ASKVSVNTEAF
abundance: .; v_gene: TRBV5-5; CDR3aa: ASSFDRAINQPQH
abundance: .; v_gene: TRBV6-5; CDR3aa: ASIDRDEDEQY
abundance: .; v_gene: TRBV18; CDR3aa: ASSPWTGTDGYT
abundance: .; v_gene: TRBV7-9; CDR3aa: ASSPPGTAMNTEAF
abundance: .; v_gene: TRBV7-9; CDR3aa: AVQASYGYT
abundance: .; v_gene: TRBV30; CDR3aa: AWTGMAGVAYEQY
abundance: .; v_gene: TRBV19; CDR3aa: ASSIDLGYEQY
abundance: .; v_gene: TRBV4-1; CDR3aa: ASSHLTGPEQY
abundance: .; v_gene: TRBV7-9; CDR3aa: ASSLRREVEQY
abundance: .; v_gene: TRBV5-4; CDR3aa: ASSLPAGGEQY
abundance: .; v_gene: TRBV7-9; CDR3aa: ASSRSHNEQF
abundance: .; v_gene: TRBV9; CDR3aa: ASSAEGGSLGANVLT
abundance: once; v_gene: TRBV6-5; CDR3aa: ASRLGTGYQETQY
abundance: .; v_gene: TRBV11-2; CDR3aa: ASSLAGGVVQETQY
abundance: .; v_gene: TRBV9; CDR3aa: ASSVPTSYEQY
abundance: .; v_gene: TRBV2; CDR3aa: ASSSVRLLEAF
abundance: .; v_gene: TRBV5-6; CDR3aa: ASSLTGSTEAF
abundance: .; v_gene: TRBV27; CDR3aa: ASSRLAGGPDNEQF
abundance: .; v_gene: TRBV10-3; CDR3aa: AIGGDEQY
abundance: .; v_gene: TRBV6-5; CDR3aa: ASSYGQGNPNYGYT
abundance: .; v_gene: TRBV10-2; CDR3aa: ASSESGGRDEQY
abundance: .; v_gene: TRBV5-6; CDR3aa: ASSLAGGRYAQPQH
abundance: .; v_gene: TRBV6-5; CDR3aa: ASSLGDEQF
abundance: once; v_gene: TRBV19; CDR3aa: ASSNTGAYTEAF
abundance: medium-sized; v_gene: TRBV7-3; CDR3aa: ASSLTGGYYNEQF
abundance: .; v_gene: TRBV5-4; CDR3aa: ASSFGPSYGYT
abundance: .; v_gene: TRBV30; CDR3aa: AWSVAGGLIEQY
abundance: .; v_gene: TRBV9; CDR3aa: ASSVSGAQETQY
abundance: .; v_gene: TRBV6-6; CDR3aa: ASSSGTPNTGELF